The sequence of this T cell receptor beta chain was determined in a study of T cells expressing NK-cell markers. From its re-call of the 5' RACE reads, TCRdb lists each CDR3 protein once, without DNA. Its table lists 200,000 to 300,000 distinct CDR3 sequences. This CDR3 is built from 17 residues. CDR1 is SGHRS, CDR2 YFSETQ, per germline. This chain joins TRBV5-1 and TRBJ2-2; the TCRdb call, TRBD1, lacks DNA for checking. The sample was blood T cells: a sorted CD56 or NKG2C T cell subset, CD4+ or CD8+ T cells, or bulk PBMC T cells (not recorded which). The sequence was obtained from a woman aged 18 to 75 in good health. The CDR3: CASSTTRRSRNTGELFF.